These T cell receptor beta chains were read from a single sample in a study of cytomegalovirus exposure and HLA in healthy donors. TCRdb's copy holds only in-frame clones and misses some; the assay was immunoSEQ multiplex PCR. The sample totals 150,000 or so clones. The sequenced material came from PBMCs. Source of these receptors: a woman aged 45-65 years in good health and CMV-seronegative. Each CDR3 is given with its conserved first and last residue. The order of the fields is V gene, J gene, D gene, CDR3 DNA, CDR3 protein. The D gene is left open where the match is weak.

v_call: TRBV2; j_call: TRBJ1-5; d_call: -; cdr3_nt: TGTGCCAGCAGGCCGAGGACAGCGGGCAATCAGCCCCAGCATTTT; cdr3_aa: CASRPRTAGNQPQHF
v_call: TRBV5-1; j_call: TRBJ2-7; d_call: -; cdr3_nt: TGCGCCAGCAGCTTTGACGGGAGCTCCTACGAGCAGTACTTC; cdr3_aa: CASSFDGSSYEQYF
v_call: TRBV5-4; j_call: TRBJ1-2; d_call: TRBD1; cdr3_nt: TGTGCCAGCAGCTTGGGGGACAGGGTAAAAGGACCCTATGGCTACACCTTC; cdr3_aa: CASSLGDRVKGPYGYTF
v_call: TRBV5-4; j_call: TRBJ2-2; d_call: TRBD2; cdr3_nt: TGTGCCAGCAGCCAAGGACTAGCGGGCCTACGCGACACCGGGGAGCTGTTTTTT; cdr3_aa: CASSQGLAGLRDTGELFF
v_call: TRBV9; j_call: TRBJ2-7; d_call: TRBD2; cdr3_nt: TGTGCCAGCAGCCCTAGCGGGGGGGCTTACGAGCAGTACTTC; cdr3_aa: CASSPSGGAYEQYF
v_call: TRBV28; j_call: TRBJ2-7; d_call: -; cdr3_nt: TGTGCCAGCAGTTCCCAGGGCAGGGGTCATCGGTACGAGCAGTACTTC; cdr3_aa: CASSSQGRGHRYEQYF
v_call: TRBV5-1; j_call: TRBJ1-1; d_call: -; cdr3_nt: TGCGCCAGCAGCGCAACAGGGAACACTGAAGCTTTCTTT; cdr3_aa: CASSATGNTEAFF
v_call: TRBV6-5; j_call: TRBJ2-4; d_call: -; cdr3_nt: TGTGCCAGCAGTCCAGGGAACATTCAGTACTTC; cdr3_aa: CASSPGNIQYF
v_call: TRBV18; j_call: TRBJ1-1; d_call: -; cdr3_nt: TGTGCCAGCTCACCAGGGGCGGTGGCTGAAGCTTTCTTT; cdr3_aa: CASSPGAVAEAFF
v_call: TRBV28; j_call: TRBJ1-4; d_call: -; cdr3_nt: TGTGCCAGCAGCCCATGGGGGGGAGCTAATGAAAAACTGTTTTTT; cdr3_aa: CASSPWGGANEKLFF
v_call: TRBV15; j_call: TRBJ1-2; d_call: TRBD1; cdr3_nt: TGTGCCACCAGCAGAGATTCAGGGGGCGCGGGTGTGGGGGGCTACACCTTC; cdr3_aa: CATSRDSGGAGVGGYTF
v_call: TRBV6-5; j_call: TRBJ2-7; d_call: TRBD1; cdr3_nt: TGTGCCAGCAGTTATCGACAGGGTGGAAACGAGCAGTACTTC; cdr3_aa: CASSYRQGGNEQYF
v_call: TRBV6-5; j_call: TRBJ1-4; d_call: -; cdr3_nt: TGTGCCAGCAGTTACGTGGGAGGGGCGGCTGATGAAAAACTGTTTTTT; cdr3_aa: CASSYVGGAADEKLFF
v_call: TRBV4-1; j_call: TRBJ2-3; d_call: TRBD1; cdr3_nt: TGCGCCAGTAGGGGACAGGGGGCTATGGCAGATACGCAGTATTTT; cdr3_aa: CASRGQGAMADTQYF
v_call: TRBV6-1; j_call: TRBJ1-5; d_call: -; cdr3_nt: TGTGCCAGCAGACTCGTTGGGGGCTACGACCAGCCCCAGCATTTT; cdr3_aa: CASRLVGGYDQPQHF
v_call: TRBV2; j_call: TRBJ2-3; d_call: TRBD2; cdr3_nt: TGTGCCAGCAGCCCCGGGAGCGGGAGGGAGACAGATACGCAGTATTTT; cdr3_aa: CASSPGSGRETDTQYF
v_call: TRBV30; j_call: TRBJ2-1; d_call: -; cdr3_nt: TGTGCCTGGAGTTTCACTTCCAATGAGCAGTTCTTC; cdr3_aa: CAWSFTSNEQFF
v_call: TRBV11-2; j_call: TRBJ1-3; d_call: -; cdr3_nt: TGTGCCAGCAGCTTACTTCAGGGTGAAGTGTCTGGAAACACCATATATTTT; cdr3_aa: CASSLLQGEVSGNTIYF
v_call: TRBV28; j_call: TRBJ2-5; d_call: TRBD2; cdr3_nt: TGTGCCAGCAGTTTGCCTAGCGGGGGCGCAGAGACCCAGTACTTC; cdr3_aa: CASSLPSGGAETQYF
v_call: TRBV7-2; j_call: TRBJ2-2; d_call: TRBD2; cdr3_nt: TGTGCCAGCAGCCCTAGCGGGAGGGAGACCGGGGAGCTGTTTTTT; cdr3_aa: CASSPSGRETGELFF
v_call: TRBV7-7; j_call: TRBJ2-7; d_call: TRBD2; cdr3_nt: TGTGCCAGCAGCTTACTAGCGGGAGCCGAGCAGTACTTC; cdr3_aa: CASSLLAGAEQYF
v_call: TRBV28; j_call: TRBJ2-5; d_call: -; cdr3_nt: TGTGCCAGCAGTTTAGCGGACAGATGGAAAGAGACCCAGTACTTC; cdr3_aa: CASSLADRWKETQYF
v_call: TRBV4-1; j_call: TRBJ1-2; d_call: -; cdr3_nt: TGCGCCAGCAGCCAAGAGAGGCTGGGTGGCTACACCTTC; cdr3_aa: CASSQERLGGYTF
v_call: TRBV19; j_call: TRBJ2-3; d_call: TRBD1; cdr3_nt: TGTGCCAGTAGTATACAGGGGGCAGGCACAGATACGCAGTATTTT; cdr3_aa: CASSIQGAGTDTQYF
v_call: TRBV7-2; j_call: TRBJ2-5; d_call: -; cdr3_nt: TGTGCCAGCACTCCCGCCAGGGCCCAAGAGACCCAGTACTTC; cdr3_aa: CASTPARAQETQYF
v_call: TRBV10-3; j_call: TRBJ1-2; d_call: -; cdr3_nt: TGTGCCATCAGTGAGTCGTCCGTAGCGAATTCCTATGGCTACACCTTC; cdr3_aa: CAISESSVANSYGYTF
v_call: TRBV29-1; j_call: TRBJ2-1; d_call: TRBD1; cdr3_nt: TGCAGCGCAACAGGGGCCCAAGTCGATGAGCAGTTCTTC; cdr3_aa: CSATGAQVDEQFF
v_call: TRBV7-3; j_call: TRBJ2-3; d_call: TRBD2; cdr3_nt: TGTGCCAGCAGCTTCCGCCCGGGGGGACTAGCGGGAGATACGCAGTATTTT; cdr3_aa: CASSFRPGGLAGDTQYF
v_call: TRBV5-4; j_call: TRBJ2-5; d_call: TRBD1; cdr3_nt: TGTGCCAGCAGCTTCGGGGACAGTAAAGAGACCCAGTACTTC; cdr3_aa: CASSFGDSKETQYF